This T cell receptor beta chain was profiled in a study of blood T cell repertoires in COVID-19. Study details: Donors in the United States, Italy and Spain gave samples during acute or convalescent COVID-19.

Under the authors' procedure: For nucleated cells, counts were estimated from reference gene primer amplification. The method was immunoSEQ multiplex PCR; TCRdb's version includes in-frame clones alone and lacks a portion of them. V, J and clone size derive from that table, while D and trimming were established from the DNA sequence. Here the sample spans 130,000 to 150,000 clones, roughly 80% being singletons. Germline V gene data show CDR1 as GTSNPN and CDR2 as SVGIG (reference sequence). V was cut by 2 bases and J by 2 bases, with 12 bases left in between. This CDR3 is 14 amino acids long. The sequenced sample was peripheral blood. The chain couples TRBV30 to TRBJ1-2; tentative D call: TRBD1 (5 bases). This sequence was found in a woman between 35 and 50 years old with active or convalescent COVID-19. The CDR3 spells CAWSHRTTNYGYTF. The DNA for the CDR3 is TGTGCCTGGAGTCATCGGACAACGAACTATGGCTACACCTTC.